One and the same sample provided the 10 T cell receptor beta chains below, sequenced in a study of cytomegalovirus exposure and HLA in healthy donors. PCR employed 60 Vbeta and 13 Jbeta primers. Assay used: immunoSEQ multiplex PCR; TCRdb lists only in-frame clones, some missing. Here the sample spans roughly 120,000 clones, 60% to 85% being singletons. Sequenced input: PBMCs. The receptors come from a woman aged 40 to 49 in good health and CMV-seropositive.

This chain uses TRBV19 with TRBJ2-1; 16 bases are a match to TRBD2. The CDR3 runs 19 residues. The germline V gene has CDR1 LNHDA and CDR2 SQIVND (reference sequence). J was trimmed by 0 bases and V by 4 bases; bases with no gene match: 6. The CDR3 DNA reads as TGTGCCAGTAGTAAGACGGGACTAGCGGGAGGGCCCTCCTACAATGAGCAGTTCTTC. Its translation is CASSKTGLAGGPSYNEQFF.

This clone was found a few times. The rearrangement uses TRBV6-1 and TRBJ1-6; perhaps TRBD1 as D (5 bases). Germline CDR1 and CDR2: MNHNS and SASEGT. This CDR3 contains 13 residues. V lost 7 bases to trimming and J lost 7 bases, with 11 bases between them. DNA for the CDR3: TGTGCCAGCATCAGGGTTGTAAATTCACCCCTCCACTTT. Its translation is CASIRVVNSPLHF.

The rearrangement uses TRBV19 and TRBJ2-1, with 8 bases aligning to TRBD1. The CDR3 totals 11 residues. V dropped 8 bases and J dropped 14; count of bases not matched to a gene: 8. The germline CDR1 and CDR2 sequences are LNHDA and SQIVND (reference sequence). The CDR3 DNA is TGTGCCAGTTCTCCCGGGACAGGAGAGTTCTTC. Translating gives CASSPGTGEFF.

The V call is TRBV15, the J call TRBJ2-1; 7 nucleotides align to TRBD2. The CDR3 extends over 14 amino acids. Germline-derived CDR1 and CDR2 are LNHNV and YYDKDF (reference sequence). The ends lost 8 bases at V and 8 bases at J; junction bases unmatched: 12. CDR3 bases: TGTGCCACCGGACGGGGGGAGGGCCGAGATGAGCAGTTCTTC. It is translated as CATGRGEGRDEQFF.

The J gene is TRBJ2-5, the V gene TRBV30, with a weak D call TRBD1 (5 bases). The V and J ends lost 2 bases and 3 bases respectively, with 7 bases between them. CDR3 length: 12 residues. Germline assignment: CDR1 GTSNPN and CDR2 SVGIG (reference sequence). In DNA, the CDR3 is TGTGCCTGGAGTTCCAGGGAAGAGACCCAGTACTTC. The encoded protein is CAWSSREETQYF.

This chain connects TRBV5-1 to TRBJ2-7; 8 nucleotides align to TRBD2. With 1 base clipped from V and 6 bases from J, the junction kept 9 bases outside the gene matches. This CDR3 region has 15 residues. Germline V gene data show CDR1 as SGHRS and CDR2 as YFSETQ. The CDR3 region is CASSLSGVAGTEQYF. For the CDR3, the DNA is TGCGCCAGCAGCTTGTCAGGTGTAGCGGGGACCGAGCAGTACTTC.

This chain joins TRBV7-3 and TRBJ2-3; D is uncertain. Trimming left V 1 base short and J 3 bases short, with 8 bases between. Germline V CDR1 and CDR2: SGHTA, FQGTGA. This CDR3 region has 14 residues. For the CDR3, the DNA is TGTGCCAGCAGCTTAAGAGCTGCTACAGATACGCAGTATTTT. This sequence encodes CASSLRAATDTQYF.

The J gene is TRBJ2-7, the V gene TRBV15, with 8 nucleotides matching TRBD1. CDR1 LNHNV and CDR2 YYDKDF come from the germline V gene (reference sequence). V lost 0 bases to trimming and J lost 4 bases; unmatched junction nucleotides: 5. The CDR3 spans 15 residues. CDR3 protein: CATSREPGQAYEQYF. The CDR3 DNA reads TGTGCCACCAGCAGAGAGCCGGGACAGGCGTACGAGCAGTACTTC.

The chain employs TRBV29-1 and TRBJ1-5, with no clear D. Trimming left V 3 bases short and J 9 bases short, with 15 bases between. The CDR3 sequence is 13 residues long. Germline assignment: CDR1 SQVTM and CDR2 ANQGSEA. In nucleotides, the CDR3 is TGCAGCGTTGAGGAGGCCCCTGCTTCGCCCCAGCATTTT. Protein product: CSVEEAPASPQHF.

The chain links TRBV25-1 to TRBJ1-5; D gene ambiguous. Germline lookup yields CDR1 MGHDK and CDR2 SYGVNS. V was trimmed by 0 bases and J by 5 bases, leaving 8 bases between them. This CDR3 is built from 14 residues. The CDR3 bases are TGTGCCAGCAGTGAATATGGTGGGCATCAGCCCCAGCATTTT. This codes for CASSEYGGHQPQHF.